The 22 T cell receptor beta chains listed next were all sequenced from one sample in a study of blood T cell repertoires in COVID-19. Clones were read by immunoSEQ multiplex PCR, and TCRdb kept only the in-frame ones, dropping some. The data contain 100,000 or so clones, about 88% of them singletons. Sequences were obtained from peripheral blood. These receptors came from a man aged 25-45 years in a cohort sampled during active COVID-19.

The rearrangement uses TRBV7-2 and TRBJ2-7; TRBD1 might be the D (6 bases). The V and J ends lost 5 bases and 6 bases respectively, with 20 bases between them. The CDR3 sequence is 15 residues long. Germline CDR1 reads SGHTA; CDR2 reads FQGNSA. CDR3 residues: CASSPARGFVGEQYF. The CDR3 DNA reads as TGTGCCAGCAGCCCAGCTAGGGGGTTTGTAGGCGAGCAGTACTTC.

This clone appeared a single time. The V gene is TRBV12-5, the J gene TRBJ2-1, with 7 bases aligning to TRBD1. Trimming at V came to 0 bases and at J to 4 bases, leaving 3 bases not matched to a gene. This CDR3 spans 15 amino acids. In germline, CDR1 is LGHNT, CDR2 FRNRAP. As DNA, the CDR3 is TGTGCTAGTGGTTTGGTCTCAGGGGGTTACAATGAGCAGTTCTTC. It codes for CASGLVSGGYNEQFF.

This clone has just one count. The chain recombines TRBV29-1 with TRBJ1-1, with TRBD1 as a possible D gene (5 bases). CDR3 length: 12 amino acids. Germline assignment: CDR1 SQVTM and CDR2 ANQGSEA. V was cut by 5 bases and J by 7 bases, with 14 bases left in between. CDR3 in amino acids: CSVPVQGGEAFF. For the CDR3, the DNA is TGCAGCGTTCCTGTCCAGGGTGGTGAAGCTTTCTTT.

This chain links TRBV9 with TRBJ1-1, with D unclear. V lost 2 bases and J lost 4, with 12 bases in between. The CDR3 covers 14 residues. The germline V gene encodes CDR1 SGDLS and CDR2 YYNGEE. This CDR3 is CASSVSASVTEAFF. CDR3 DNA: TGTGCCAGCAGCGTCAGCGCCTCGGTCACTGAAGCTTTCTTT. Using reference TRBV9 and TRBJ1-1 for the parts outside the CDR3, the full variable domain is DSGVTQTPKHLITATGQRVTLRCSPRSGDLSVYWYQQSLDQGLQFLIQYYNGEERAKGNILERFSAQQFPDLHSELNLSSLELGDSALYFCASSVSASVTEAFFGQGTRLTVV.

The chain uses TRBV7-9 and TRBJ2-1; 9 bases fit TRBD1. V trimming: 5 bases; J trimming: 9 bases; junction bases outside the gene matches: 11. CDR1 is SEHNR and CDR2 is FQNEAQ in the germline V gene (reference sequence). The CDR3 consists of 15 residues. This CDR3 is CASSTAGTGPAEQFF. The CDR3 bases are TGTGCCAGCAGCACCGCCGGGACAGGGCCCGCTGAGCAGTTCTTC.

This chain links TRBV7-9 with TRBJ2-5; TRBD1 matches at 7 bases. This CDR3 has 15 residues. The trim removed 0 bases at V and 3 bases at J, leaving 4 bases unmatched. CDR1 and CDR2 (germline): SEHNR, FQNEAQ (reference sequence). The DNA for the CDR3 is TGTGCCAGCAGCTTAGCGCAGACAGGGAAAGAGACCCAGTACTTC. It translates to CASSLAQTGKETQYF.

In DNA, the CDR3 is TGTGCCAGCAGTTCCTCGTACTACGAGCAGTACTTC. Protein: CASSSSYYEQYF. The rearrangement uses TRBV2 and TRBJ2-7, with unresolved D. V was trimmed by 5 bases and J by 3 bases, leaving 8 bases between them. The CDR3 consists of 12 residues. Germline CDR1 SNHLY, CDR2 FYNNEI.

The chain has TRBV9 and TRBJ1-5; 7 nucleotides match TRBD1. This CDR3 spans 16 amino acids. Trimming removed 3 bases from V and 1 base from J; junction bases left unmatched: 7. The germline CDR1 and CDR2 sequences are SGDLS and YYNGEE. The CDR3 sequence is CASSASADRSNQPQHF. In nucleotides, the CDR3 is TGTGCCAGCAGCGCTTCCGCGGACAGGAGCAATCAGCCCCAGCATTTT.

This sequence joins TRBV29-1 and TRBJ2-5; TRBD2 aligns across 10 bases. V trimming: 4 bases; J trimming: 6 bases; junction bases outside the gene matches: 11. Germline CDR1 is SQVTM and CDR2 is ANQGSEA. CDR3 size: 15 residues. The CDR3 DNA reads as TGCAGCGTTGGGGCTAGCGGGGGTCCCGGCCAGACCCAGTACTTC. Translating gives CSVGASGGPGQTQYF.

The genes are TRBV30 and TRBJ2-5; 7 nucleotides agree with TRBD1. Germline CDR1 reads GTSNPN; CDR2 reads SVGIG (reference sequence). The CDR3 covers 13 residues. The V segment lost 7 bases and the J segment 3 bases; nucleotides outside the gene matches: 8. The CDR3 DNA follows: TGTGCCTTTAACAGGGACAGTAAAGAGACCCAGTACTTC. This encodes CAFNRDSKETQYF.

This chain joins TRBV15 and TRBJ2-7; tentative D call: TRBD1 (5 bases). In germline, CDR1 is LNHNV, CDR2 YYDKDF (reference sequence). The germline V and J ends were trimmed by 0 bases and 1 base, with 10 bases remaining between them. CDR3 length equals 15 residues. The CDR3 DNA follows: TGTGCCACCAGCAGAGACCCAGGGCCGTCCTACGAGCAGTACTTC. This sequence encodes CATSRDPGPSYEQYF.

This clone occurred a few times. An end of the junction does not agree with germline; a read error may underlie this. Other nucleotide sequences from this sample produce the same CDR3. The gene calls are TRBV5-5 and TRBJ1-6, with D perhaps matching TRBD1 (5 bases). Germline V gene lookup returns CDR1 SGHKS and CDR2 YYEKEE (reference sequence). The CDR3 totals 16 residues. CDR3 residues: CASSLPGGRARSPLHF. CDR3 in DNA: TGCGCCAGCAGCTTGCCGGGGGGGAGGGCTAGATCACCCCTCCACTTT.

V is TRBV28 and J is TRBJ1-6, with 9 bases fitting TRBD1. V gave up 7 bases and J gave up 0 bases; unmatched junction bases: 16. Germline CDR1 reads MDHEN; CDR2 reads SYDVKM. The CDR3 contains 20 residues. The CDR3 coding sequence is TGTGCCAGCACCGAACCCGGGACAGGGCTCTCATCCTCCTATAATTCACCCCTCCACTTT. This gives the protein CASTEPGTGLSSSYNSPLHF.

CDR3 region: CASSIVPGSYNEQFF. The CDR3 nucleotides read TGTGCCAGTAGTATAGTGCCGGGGTCCTACAATGAGCAGTTCTTC. This sequence joins TRBV19 and TRBJ2-1; a possible D gene is TRBD2 (5 bases). The V gene's germline CDR1 is LNHDA and CDR2 SQIVND (reference sequence). The CDR3 covers 15 residues. The V end was cut by 1 base, the J end by 1 base, with 8 bases between.

The rearrangement links TRBV6-5 to TRBJ1-1; 7 nucleotides agree with TRBD1. The CDR3 sequence is 14 residues long. V shed 6 bases and J 8 bases; nucleotides not matched to a gene: 12. The germline V gene has CDR1 MNHEY and CDR2 SVGAGI. CDR3 amino acids: CASRQQGGKLEAFF. CDR3 coding DNA: TGTGCCAGCAGACAGCAGGGGGGTAAATTAGAAGCTTTCTTT.

V and J are TRBV6-1 and TRBJ2-5; no firm D call. This CDR3 has 16 residues. From germline, CDR1 is MNHNS and CDR2 SASEGT. V was shortened by 1 base and J by 3 bases, with 15 bases between the two germline ends. CDR3 in amino acids: CASSEGLELRKETQYF. CDR3 DNA: TGTGCCAGCAGTGAAGGTCTAGAACTGAGGAAAGAGACCCAGTACTTC.

This rearrangement joins TRBV5-4 to TRBJ2-7, with D possibly matching TRBD1 (6 bases). Trimming pared 2 bases from V and 3 bases from J, leaving 12 bases between. CDR3 size: 14 residues. Germline assignment: CDR1 SGHNT and CDR2 YYREEE (reference sequence). CDR3 sequence (DNA): TGTGCCAGCAGCTTAGCAGGGGATGGCTACGAGCAGTACTTC. Translated, it gives CASSLAGDGYEQYF. The whole variable domain, filled in from reference TRBV5-4 and TRBJ2-7, reads ETGVTQSPTHLIKTRGQQVTLRCSSQSGHNTVSWYQQALGQGPQFIFQYYREEENGRGNFPPRFSGLQFPNYSSELNVNALELDDSALYLCASSLAGDGYEQYFGPGTRLTVT.

The DNA of the CDR3 is TGTGCCAGCAGTTACTCGAGTTGGGAGGTCGACATTCAGTACTTC. Residues: CASSYSSWEVDIQYF. The chain couples TRBV6-5 to TRBJ2-4, with D possibly TRBD2 on 6 matching bases. V lost 0 bases to trimming and J lost 8 bases, with 14 bases between them. Germline lookup yields CDR1 MNHEY and CDR2 SVGAGI. The CDR3 runs to 15 residues.

This sequence joins TRBV4-2 and TRBJ1-2, with TRBD1 matching over 7 bases. Germline V gene sequence: CDR1 LGHNA, CDR2 YNFKEQ. The CDR3 is made up of 15 amino acids. V lost 4 bases to trimming and J lost 0 bases; unmatched junction nucleotides: 5. CDR3 DNA: TGTGCCAGCAGCCCCCCGGGACAGACTAACTATGGCTACACCTTC. Protein: CASSPPGQTNYGYTF.

The gene calls are TRBV14 and TRBJ2-2; D is undetermined. Germline V gene data show CDR1 as SGHDN and CDR2 as FVKESK. V was shortened by 1 base and J by 4 bases, with 7 bases between the two germline ends. This CDR3 is built from 14 residues. The CDR3 DNA sequence: TGTGCCAGCAGCCAAGGCCCCGGCACCGGGGAGCTGTTTTTT. Its protein is CASSQGPGTGELFF.

The chain links TRBV3-1 (or the pseudogene TRBV3-2) to TRBJ1-5; 7 nucleotides match TRBD1. Germline trimming cut 4 bases from V and 6 bases from J; bases unmatched to any gene: 9. The CDR3 spans 15 residues. The germline V gene has CDR1 LGHDT and CDR2 YNNKEL (reference sequence). CDR3 sequence reads: CASSRDRDRTQPQHF. The CDR3 bases are TGTGCCAGCAGCCGCGACAGGGATAGGACTCAGCCCCAGCATTTT.

This chain links TRBV10-3 with TRBJ2-1, with TRBD2 matching over 14 bases. The CDR3 consists of 17 residues. V trimming: 5 bases; J trimming: 6 bases; junction bases outside the gene matches: 9. Germline loops: CDR1 ENHRY, CDR2 SYGVKD. The chain's CDR3 is CAISPGGTSGGANEQFF. CDR3 nucleotides: TGTGCCATCAGTCCAGGGGGGACTAGCGGGGGAGCCAATGAGCAGTTCTTC.